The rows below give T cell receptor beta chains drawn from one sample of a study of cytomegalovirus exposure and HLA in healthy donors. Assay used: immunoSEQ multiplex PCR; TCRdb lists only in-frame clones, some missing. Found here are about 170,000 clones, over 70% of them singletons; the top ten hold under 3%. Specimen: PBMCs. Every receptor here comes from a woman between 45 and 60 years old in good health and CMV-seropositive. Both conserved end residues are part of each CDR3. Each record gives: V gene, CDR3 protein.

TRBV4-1 CASSQDLGTVNTIYF
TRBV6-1 CASSEWAGGAARGTDTQYF
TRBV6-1 CASSDSGGSTDTQYF
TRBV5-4 CASSAGGLYGANVLTF
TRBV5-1 CASRLAGGTGELFF
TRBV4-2 CASSQDAQRGAYEQYF
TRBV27 CASSLGRGTEAFF
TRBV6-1 CASSTGGSGQTQYF
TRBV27 CASSLSRPAGASYNSPLHF
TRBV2 CASKGTGGNSPLHF
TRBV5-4 CASSLDTIHSYNSPLHF
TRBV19 CASSIDGQGANQPQHF
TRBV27 CASSLLTGRTDTQYF
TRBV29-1 CSVLDDSGGPLDTQYF
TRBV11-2 CASSLDRGTSPLHF
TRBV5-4 CASSTGQSNQPQHF
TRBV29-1 CSVEGPGGSGYTF
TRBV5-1 CASSSRGREQYF
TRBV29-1 CSAIAGADGYTF
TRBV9 CASNRQGGSPLHF
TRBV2 CASRMPGQGRTGELFF
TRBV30 CAWSPRDGRNTIYF
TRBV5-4 CASSLGGGGYGYTF
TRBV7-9 CASSGGQQDATNEKLFF
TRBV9 CASSVASGGNTGELFF
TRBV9 CASSPHLASNEQFF
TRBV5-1 CASSVGGAPYGYTF
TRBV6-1 CASEIDRVSNSPLHF
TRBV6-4 CASSLTDREHYLGNTEAFF
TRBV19 CASSMAAINQPQHF
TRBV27 CASSPRGNYGYTF
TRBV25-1 CATRQENNEKLFF
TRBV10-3 CAISDDRIPNQPQHF
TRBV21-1 CASRPGTNRLTDTQYF
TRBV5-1 CASSFGGPGANVLTF
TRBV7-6 CASSPDRGDSGYTF
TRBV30 CAWSRGPEQYF
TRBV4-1 CASSPREAYGYTF
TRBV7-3 CASSPLGGQQETQYF
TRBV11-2 CASSFWGPSTDTQYF
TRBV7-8 CASSLPRNTEAFF
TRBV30 CAWVTGQRGRGETQYF
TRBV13 CASSLGTGFGGELFF
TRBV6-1 CASRGLYDGDTQYF
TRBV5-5 CASSTDREDTQYF
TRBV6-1 CASSAALAGGQETQYF
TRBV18 CASSPPRVAGAKNIQYF
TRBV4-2 CASSQDRGWLFF
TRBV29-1 CSVEWGRGNPEAFF
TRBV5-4 CASSSGEGGRARRGYTF
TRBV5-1 CASSMDNTDTQYF
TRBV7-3 CASSLNPGQGSYNEQFF
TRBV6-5 CASSYSRGGDGPQYF
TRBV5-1 CASSGEQGNTEAFF
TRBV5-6 CASSFNSGGAGETQYF
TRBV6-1 CASSATGESKAFF
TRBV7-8 CTSSLAGRLRNQPQHF
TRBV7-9 CASSLWDRELDTQYF
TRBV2 CASQVSYNSPLHF
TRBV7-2 CASSLGSGLDPNF